The source of this T cell receptor beta chain is a study of T cell responses to AZD1222 COVID-19 vaccine. Only in-frame clones appear in the TCRdb table, and some are missing; sequencing was by immunoSEQ multiplex PCR. The sample has around 100,000 clones; 90% are singletons. V gave up 3 bases and J gave up 5 bases, with 17 bases separating them. The CDR3 totals 16 residues. CDR1 and CDR2 from the germline V gene are MNHNS and SASEGT. The count of this clone is one. This TCR was recovered from an adult in good health. The V call is TRBV6-1, the J call TRBJ2-1; possibly TRBD1 or TRBD2 for D (5 bases each). The sequencing here drew on peripheral blood, taken on day 0 of AZD1222 vaccination. This chain's CDR3 is CASSESQGVPNNEQFF. Written as DNA, the CDR3 is TGTGCCAGCAGTGAGTCGCAGGGAGTCCCCAACAATGAGCAGTTCTTC.